This T cell receptor (beta chain) was identified in a study of T cells in Graves' hyperthyroidism and ophthalmopathy. Across the whole study: Peripheral blood collection took place at initial diagnosis, before any treatment.

Trimming at V came to 3 bases and at J to 5 bases, leaving 8 bases not matched to a gene. The CDR3 has 17 amino acids. Germline CDR1 is SEHNR and CDR2 is FQNEAQ (reference sequence). Researchers took RNA transcripts and amplified the TCR beta CDR3 regions from them. TCR CDR3 regions were first amplified by RT-PCR with HTBI primers. TCRdb reanalysed the multiplex PCR reads using MiXCR and keeps one entry per CDR3 protein. The sample contains fewer than 300,000 distinct CDR3 sequences, 12% to 15% of which appear only once. The chain employs TRBV7-9 and TRBJ2-7, with TRBD2 matching 15 bases. Material: blood. The sequence derives from a woman in her 50s with Graves' hyperthyroidism that later progressed to Graves' ophthalmopathy. The CDR3: CASSLVRTSGGDHEQYF. Here the CDR3 DNA reads TGTGCCAGCAGCTTGGTGCGGACTAGCGGGGGGGACCACGAGCAGTACTTC.